The TCR beta chain described here comes from a study of blood T cell repertoires in COVID-19 (dated by TCRdb to the early 2020s). About the investigation overall: The collaborator samples originated in the United States, Italy and Spain and spanned the acute and convalescent phases of COVID-19. The samples were drawn from two sources: the first 160 participants of the ongoing ImmuneRACE study, and 1,000 to 1,500 subjects contributed by 6 global collaborators. The material from the prospective study consisted of cDNA or gDNA derived from T cells, B-cell-depleted T cells, or PBMCs. Where available, HLA class I and class II types were obtained from metadata supplied by the sample provider rather than from assay-based typing. Deeply sampled blood TCRbeta repertoires from subjects exposed to, actively infected with, or recovered from COVID-19 were included in the dataset. The repertoires were released in a freely available public database intended as a resource for research on the immune response to SARS-CoV-2. Nearly every sample came with metadata listing a de-identified subject ID, COVID-19 status, age in years and sex.

The collaborating institutions used their own protocols to collect whole blood in K2EDTA tubes. For TCRbeta analysis, collaborators shipped samples in one of three forms: frozen whole blood, isolated PBMCs, or DNA extracted from either of those sample types. A word on this clone: It lacks a known antigen. Base quality data are lacking; no much larger clone is found one base away.

Study-level results and caveats: The amount of clinical and demographic metadata varied by source and participant and was provided uncurated.

TCRbeta CDR3 regions were amplified from genomic DNA by means of the immunoSEQ Assay, a bias-controlled multiplex PCR. The study's processing was this. The number of nucleated cells in each sample was estimated from the amplification of reference gene primers within the assay. Sequence reads were collapsed and filtered to measure the absolute abundance of every unique TCRbeta CDR3 rearrangement. For each sample, productive Simpson clonality was calculated as the square root of Simpson's diversity index across productive rearrangements. What TCRdb holds here is the immuneACCESS table cut down to in-frame rearrangements. Part of the clones is not present; checked against another copy, under half of the missing clones reflect an unresolved V gene, and the others are unexplained. Clonal size and the V and J genes are those of that table, whereas D and trimming came from the DNA. Counted in this sample were about 310,000 clones; 87% of them appeared once. The ten largest clones represent roughly 2.1% of the sample.

The V end gives up 3 bases and the J end 1 base, leaving 3 bases in the junction not matched to a gene. From the cysteine through the phenylalanine, the CDR3 covers 15 amino acids. The retained sequence is limited to the CDR3, 45 bases, with the frame set at the first base. The germline V gene (reference sequence) provides CDR1 LNHDA and CDR2 SQIVND. The chain was built from TRBV19 and TRBJ2-3; a stretch of 8 junction bases matches TRBD2. Sample: peripheral blood. The sequence was collected from a man aged 18 to 30 with active or convalescent COVID-19. The DNA sequence is TGTGCCAGTAGTATCGGGGGGGAACGCACAGATACGCAGTATTTT. The encoded protein is CASSIGGERTDTQYF.